This T cell receptor beta chain originates from a study of shared clonotypes between healthy human individuals. About the research overall: Contributing individuals were two females and three males aged 18 to 49. Whole-study results and caveats: Incomplete sequencing of sorted subsets was indicated by rarefaction despite large depth.

On this clone itself: Antigen: not known.

Sequenced by immunoSEQ multiplex PCR; TCRdb stores in-frame clones only, minus some. The sample has about 680,000 clones; 92% are singletons. Trimming shortened V by 1 base and J by 5 bases, and 12 bases separated the two germline ends. This CDR3 has 15 residues. Per the germline V gene, CDR1 is WNHNN and CDR2 is SYGVQD (reference sequence). Terminally differentiated effector memory CD45RA+ cells were excluded from the naive CD8 cells, which were CD45RO-negative and positively selected for CCR7. Donors were healthy HIV-negative adults without recently reported acute infections or vaccinations. This clonotype was sampled from a man aged 30-40 years in good health. This chain links TRBV10-1 with TRBJ2-1; D could derive from TRBD1 or TRBD2 (5 bases each). The sample consisted of naive CD8+ T cells sorted from blood. CDR3 residues: CASSEWEGTNNEQFF. The CDR3 DNA follows: TGCGCCAGCAGTGAGTGGGAAGGGACGAACAATGAGCAGTTCTTC.